This T cell receptor (beta chain) comes out of a study of cytomegalovirus exposure and HLA in healthy donors. Amplification used 60 Vbeta primers and 13 Jbeta primers. Assay used: immunoSEQ multiplex PCR; TCRdb lists only in-frame clones, some missing. In the table there are about 150,000 clones, around 78% of which are singletons. Material for sequencing was PBMCs. The TCR originated in a man aged 35 to 55 in good health and CMV-seronegative.

The CDR3 reads CASSYGAPHSGNTIYF. DNA for the CDR3: TGTGCCAGCAGCTACGGGGCACCACACTCTGGAAACACCATATATTTT. The gene calls are TRBV6-5 and TRBJ1-3; possible D gene TRBD1, 5 bases. The germline V and J ends were trimmed by 6 bases and 0 bases, with 15 bases remaining between them. In germline, CDR1 is MNHEY, CDR2 SVGAGI. The CDR3 has 16 amino acids.